This T cell receptor beta chain came from a study of CD8 T cells in ankylosing spondylitis. With respect to this clonotype: Its antigen is unidentified.

Quantitative 5'-RACE with molecular barcodes produced the TCR beta libraries. Each CDR3 protein is one row after TCRdb ran MiXCR on the 5' RACE reads. The sample records under 950,000 distinct CDR3 sequences, over 15% being singletons. CDR1 and CDR2 from the germline V gene are SGHRS and YFSETQ. CDR3 size: 13 residues. The V end lost 0 bases, the J end lost 5 bases, and 8 bases lay between the germline ends. Study-level findings and limits: A motif in TCR beta, a set of 8 or 9 highly homologous variants, appeared characteristic of ankylosing spondylitis blood. Disease-linked clones reportedly showed significant enrichment in matched ankylosing spondylitis synovial fluid. Disease-associated clonotypes exhibited CD8+ identity and were relatively infrequent in peripheral blood.

The rearrangement links TRBV5-1 to TRBJ1-2, with D hard to call. The source is a male donor with ankylosing spondylitis. Sequencing used blood, either unsorted or a sorted T cell fraction (not recorded which). The chain's CDR3 is CASSLESIYGYTF. The CDR3 DNA reads as TGCGCCAGCAGCTTGGAGTCCATTTATGGCTACACCTTC.